The 27 T cell receptor beta chains presented below share a single source sample, sequenced in a study of spatial heterogeneity in lung cancer. Indicated time point: blood at routine non-recurrence follow-up after resection. MiXCR, run by TCRdb on the 5' RACE reads, gives a single entry per CDR3 protein. Seen here are over 70,000 distinct CDR3 sequences, over 7% observed once, and the top ten hold 1.9%. The sample was PBMCs, taken at follow-up. The receptors stem from a female donor with early-stage non-small cell lung cancer.

V gene TRBV7-3 combines with J gene TRBJ2-3; tentatively, D is TRBD1 (6 bases). V lost 4 bases and J lost 0, with 11 bases in between. The CDR3 loop spans 15 amino acids. The germline gives CDR1 SGHTA, CDR2 FQGTGA. The CDR3 spells CASSSGQLSTDTQYF. The CDR3 coding sequence is TGTGCCAGCAGCTCCGGACAGCTGAGCACAGATACGCAGTATTTT. The full variable domain, rest sourced from reference TRBV7-3 and TRBJ2-3, is GAGVSQTPSNKVTEKGKYVELRCDPISGHTALYWYRQSLGQGPEFLIYFQGTGAADDSGLPNDRFFAVRPEGSVSTLKIQRTERGDSAVYLCASSSGQLSTDTQYFGPGTRLTVL.

In this sample, this clonotype turned up a few times. J is TRBJ2-7 and V is TRBV14, with 8 bases lining up with TRBD2. Germline V gives CDR1 SGHDN, CDR2 FVKESK. The CDR3 spans 16 residues. With V trimmed by 4 bases and J by 5 bases, 13 bases remained unmatched. The CDR3 region is CASSPYSTSGRHEQYF. The CDR3 nucleotides are TGTGCCAGCAGCCCTTACTCAACGAGCGGGAGACACGAGCAGTACTTC.

This clonotype was picked up many times. This rearrangement joins TRBV6-5 to TRBJ1-5, with a weak D call TRBD1 (5 bases). In germline, CDR1 is MNHEY, CDR2 SVGAGI. CDR3 length: 14 amino acids. With 2 bases removed from V and 4 bases from J, the gap between germline ends came to 9 bases. CDR3 DNA sequence: TGTGCCAGCAGTTACGGTGGGACTAATCAGCCCCAGCATTTT. Residues: CASSYGGTNQPQHF.

This CDR3 reads CASSLSAEDRAVTDTQYF. The CDR3 DNA sequence: TGTGCCAGCAGCTTAAGCGCCGAGGACAGGGCGGTCACAGATACGCAGTATTTT. The chain carries TRBV7-8 and TRBJ2-3; 8 bases agree with TRBD1. This CDR3 is built from 18 residues. The germline V gene has CDR1 SGHVS and CDR2 FQNEAQ. V shed 2 bases, J shed 2 bases, and the junction held 12 bases outside the gene matches.

This clonotype appeared many times. This chain connects TRBV20-1 to TRBJ2-3; 7 bases match TRBD2. Germline lookup yields CDR1 DFQATT and CDR2 SNEGSKA (reference sequence). The CDR3 totals 14 residues. The trim removed 6 bases at V and 4 bases at J, leaving 10 bases unmatched. DNA of the CDR3: TGCAGTGCGTCTAGCGGAGAAGGGGCAGATACGCAGTATTTT. Protein product: CSASSGEGADTQYF.

J is TRBJ2-5 and V is TRBV15; the D gene is possibly TRBD2 (5 bases). From germline, CDR1 is LNHNV and CDR2 YYDKDF (reference sequence). Trimming removed 10 bases at V and 0 bases at J, with 12 bases between. The CDR3 loop spans 13 amino acids. In DNA form, the CDR3 reads TGTGCCAGCCGGGATCTGTACCAAGAGACCCAGTACTTC. As protein: CASRDLYQETQYF.

This clonotype was observed a handful of times. CDR3 in amino acids: CRVGSNTEAFF. The CDR3 DNA reads as TGCAGGGTGGGGTCGAACACTGAAGCTTTCTTT. The chain recombines TRBV20-1 with TRBJ1-1; the D is unclear. The CDR3 extends over 11 amino acids. Germline CDR1 is DFQATT and CDR2 is SNEGSKA (reference sequence).

This clonotype has a count of ten or more. This rearrangement joins TRBV24-1 to TRBJ2-1; 7 nucleotides agree with TRBD1. The trim removed 4 bases at V and 8 bases at J, leaving 7 bases unmatched. The germline CDR1 and CDR2 sequences are KGHDR and SFDVKD. The CDR3 is 14 amino acids. CDR3 nucleotide sequence: TGTGCCACCAGTGACCCGACAGGGACCGATGAGCAGTTCTTC. This encodes CATSDPTGTDEQFF.

This clonotype has a count of ten or more. The chain uses TRBV18 and TRBJ2-1, with D perhaps matching TRBD2 (5 bases). V was trimmed by 3 bases and J by 5 bases, leaving 8 bases between them. CDR3 length: 13 residues. Germline CDR1 KGHSH, CDR2 LQKENI. The CDR3 bases are TGTGCCAGCTCACCTGGACTTAACAATGAGCAGTTCTTC. As protein: CASSPGLNNEQFF.

The chain is built from TRBV5-1 and TRBJ2-6; D unclear. Germline-derived CDR1 and CDR2 are SGHRS and YFSETQ. Trimming took 7 bases from V and 2 from J, leaving 10 bases between them. This CDR3 has 14 residues. The CDR3 region has the DNA TGCGCCAGCGCACAGCCAGCTGGGGCCAACGTCCTGACTTTC. This gives the protein CASAQPAGANVLTF.

This clonotype was counted many times. The V call is TRBV5-4, the J call TRBJ2-5; 11 nucleotides match TRBD2. The CDR3 is made up of 17 amino acids. Germline V gene sequence: CDR1 SGHNT, CDR2 YYREEE (reference sequence). V lost 1 base to trimming and J lost 4 bases; unmatched junction nucleotides: 9. The CDR3 here is CASSLSRTSGSLETQYF. In nucleotides, the CDR3 is TGTGCCAGCAGCTTGAGTCGGACTAGCGGGTCTTTAGAGACCCAGTACTTC.

This clonotype occurred a few times. This chain joins TRBV5-1 and TRBJ2-1; the D call may be TRBD1 or TRBD2 (5 bases each). Trimming stripped 4 bases from V and 9 bases from J, with 11 bases between. The CDR3 runs 12 residues. Germline CDR1 reads SGHRS; CDR2 reads YFSETQ. The CDR3 sequence: CASSGGAGEQFF. The CDR3 nucleotides read TGCGCCAGCAGCGGTGGGGCGGGTGAGCAGTTCTTC.

Ten or more counts support this clonotype. V usage is TRBV7-2 and J usage is TRBJ2-5, with D hard to call. The CDR3 contains 13 residues. Germline V CDR1 and CDR2: SGHTA, FQGNSA. The V gene lost 7 bases and the J gene lost 7 bases, with 16 bases spanning the gap. The CDR3 reads CASTEVTVVTQYF. The CDR3 DNA is TGTGCCAGCACCGAGGTGACTGTTGTGACCCAGTACTTC.

The table lists this clonotype with many counts. This rearrangement joins TRBV9 to TRBJ2-7; D is unclear. V was clipped by 0 bases and J by 0 bases, with 10 bases between them. The CDR3 totals 15 residues. Germline loops: CDR1 SGDLS, CDR2 YYNGEE. As DNA, the CDR3 is TGTGCCAGCAGCGTAGCTGTATCGAGCTCCTACGAGCAGTACTTC. Its translation is CASSVAVSSSYEQYF.

For the CDR3, the DNA is TGTGCCAACAGTGCCAACTATAATTCACCCCTCCACTTT. This encodes CANSANYNSPLHF. The chain is built from TRBV5-6 and TRBJ1-6; no clear D. The CDR3 has 13 residues. The ends were cut back, 9 bases at V and 3 bases at J, with 10 bases in the middle. CDR1 SGHDT and CDR2 YYEEEE come from the germline V gene.

This clonotype appeared many times. The rearrangement uses TRBV5-1 and TRBJ1-1, with D unresolved. Per germline, CDR1 SGHRS and CDR2 YFSETQ. The ends were cut back, 1 base at V and 1 base at J, with 2 bases in the middle. The CDR3 has 12 amino acids. CDR3 residues: CASSLRNTEAFF. CDR3 in DNA: TGCGCCAGCAGCTTGAGGAACACTGAAGCTTTCTTT.

In its sample, this clonotype was seen many times. The CDR3 sequence: CASSLFGSAEETQYF. For the CDR3, the DNA is TGTGCCAGCAGCTTATTCGGTTCCGCGGAAGAGACCCAGTACTTC. The rearrangement links TRBV7-9 to TRBJ2-5; no reliable D call. With 2 bases removed from V and 3 bases from J, the gap between germline ends came to 13 bases. The CDR3 is made up of 15 amino acids. Germline loops: CDR1 SEHNR, CDR2 FQNEAQ (reference sequence).

V gene TRBV7-2 combines with J gene TRBJ2-7; TRBD2 matches 9 bases. V was clipped by 0 bases and J by 0 bases; unmatched bases: 0. This CDR3 has 15 amino acids. In germline, CDR1 is SGHTA, CDR2 FQGNSA. Here the CDR3 DNA reads TGTGCCAGCAGCTTAGCTAGCGGGAGCTCCTACGAGCAGTACTTC. Encoded protein: CASSLASGSSYEQYF.

This clonotype turned up a few times. The gene calls are TRBV7-9 and TRBJ2-7, with D possibly being TRBD1 (6 bases). The V gene's germline CDR1 is SEHNR and CDR2 FQNEAQ (reference sequence). V was clipped by 5 bases and J by 0 bases, with 11 bases between them. This CDR3 has 14 residues. The CDR3 coding sequence is TGTGCCAGCAGCCAGGTGGACAGCTCCTACGAGCAGTACTTC. Residues: CASSQVDSSYEQYF.

This clonotype came up many times. V is TRBV2 and J is TRBJ2-1; no firm D call. This CDR3 comprises 13 residues. V was cut by 2 bases and J by 4 bases, with 6 bases left in between. The V gene's germline CDR1 is SNHLY and CDR2 FYNNEI. CDR3 sequence reads: CASSEFLYNEQFF. CDR3 nucleotides: TGTGCCAGCAGTGAATTCCTATACAATGAGCAGTTCTTC.

This clonotype came up many times. The V and J genes are TRBV7-9 and TRBJ2-3; D might be TRBD1 (5 bases). V lost 5 bases and J lost 3, with 18 bases in between. Germline lookup yields CDR1 SEHNR and CDR2 FQNEAQ (reference sequence). This CDR3 is built from 16 residues. CDR3 nucleotides: TGTGCCAGCAGCCCCAAGGGCAGGGTTATTACAGATACGCAGTATTTT. Translating gives CASSPKGRVITDTQYF.

Only a few counts were recorded for this clonotype. The chain links TRBV20-1 to TRBJ1-2; D remains ambiguous. The CDR3 loop spans 10 amino acids. Germline CDR1 and CDR2: DFQATT and SNEGSKA (reference sequence). The germline V and J ends were trimmed by 3 bases and 5 bases, with 4 bases remaining between them. In DNA form, the CDR3 reads TGCAGTGCTAGGGATTATGGCTACACCTTC. This gives the protein CSARDYGYTF.

In its sample, this clonotype was seen many times. The rearrangement uses TRBV6-5 and TRBJ2-1; 7 bases line up with TRBD1. Germline assignment: CDR1 MNHEY and CDR2 SVGAGI. Trimming at V came to 2 bases and at J to 11 bases, leaving 6 bases not matched to a gene. CDR3 length: 13 residues. CDR3 DNA sequence: TGTGCCAGCAGTTACGAGGACAGGTCGAAGCAGTTCTTC. Protein product: CASSYEDRSKQFF.

At least ten counts were recorded for this clonotype. This rearrangement joins TRBV5-1 to TRBJ1-4; 8 bases fit TRBD1. The germline gives CDR1 SGHRS, CDR2 YFSETQ. Germline trimming cut 5 bases from V and 6 bases from J; bases unmatched to any gene: 12. The CDR3 is made up of 16 amino acids. CDR3 protein: CASRTGTGGRDEKLFF. CDR3 nucleotides: TGCGCCAGCAGAACCGGGACAGGAGGGCGAGATGAAAAACTGTTTTTT.

V gene TRBV20-1 combines with J gene TRBJ2-3; D is undetermined. The germline V gene encodes CDR1 DFQATT and CDR2 SNEGSKA (reference sequence). CDR3 length: 12 amino acids. The CDR3 loop reads CTRKGPADTQYF. The CDR3, as DNA: TGCACTCGAAAAGGGCCGGCAGATACGCAGTATTTT.

V gene TRBV5-1 combines with J gene TRBJ2-3, with D maybe TRBD2 (5 bases). The CDR3 has 13 amino acids. V lost 10 bases to trimming and J lost 2 bases, with 14 bases between them. Germline V lookup: CDR1 SGHRS, CDR2 YFSETQ. The CDR3, as DNA: TGCGCCGGCGGGCGCGGGTCCACAGATACGCAGTATTTT. Its protein is CAGGRGSTDTQYF.

This clonotype was seen more than once but under ten times. One end of the junction is discordant with germline, which a read error may explain. The rearrangement links TRBV11-2 to TRBJ2-7; the D gene is possibly TRBD1 (6 bases). The germline CDR1 and CDR2 sequences are SGHAT and FQNNGV. This CDR3 has 12 residues. CDR3 nucleotide sequence: TGTGCCAGCAGCTTAGCCCCGGGACAACCAATCTTC. This encodes CASSLAPGQPIF.